This T cell receptor (beta chain) stems from a study of T cells in Graves' hyperthyroidism and ophthalmopathy. Overall study: Peripheral blood samples were taken at initial diagnosis, prior to any treatment.

Stable disease denoted Graves' hyperthyroidism without ophthalmopathy progression within 18 months. V trimming: 2 bases; J trimming: 2 bases; junction bases outside the gene matches: 4. Germline CDR1 SEHNR, CDR2 FQNEAQ (reference sequence). This CDR3 has 18 residues. Researchers took RNA transcripts and amplified the TCR beta CDR3 regions from them. HTBI primers drove first-round RT-PCR of the TCR CDR3. Each CDR3 protein is one row after TCRdb ran MiXCR on the multiplex PCR reads. The table lists 450,000 to 600,000 distinct CDR3 sequences, approximately 15% of them singletons, with around 13% in the top ten.

This chain uses TRBV7-9 with TRBJ2-6; 12 bases are a match to TRBD1. What was sequenced was blood. The clonotype was recovered from a woman in her 40s with Graves' hyperthyroidism. This CDR3 reads CASSLPGQGATGANVLTF. The CDR3 region has the DNA TGTGCCAGCAGCTTACCGGGACAGGGGGCAACTGGGGCCAACGTCCTGACTTTC.